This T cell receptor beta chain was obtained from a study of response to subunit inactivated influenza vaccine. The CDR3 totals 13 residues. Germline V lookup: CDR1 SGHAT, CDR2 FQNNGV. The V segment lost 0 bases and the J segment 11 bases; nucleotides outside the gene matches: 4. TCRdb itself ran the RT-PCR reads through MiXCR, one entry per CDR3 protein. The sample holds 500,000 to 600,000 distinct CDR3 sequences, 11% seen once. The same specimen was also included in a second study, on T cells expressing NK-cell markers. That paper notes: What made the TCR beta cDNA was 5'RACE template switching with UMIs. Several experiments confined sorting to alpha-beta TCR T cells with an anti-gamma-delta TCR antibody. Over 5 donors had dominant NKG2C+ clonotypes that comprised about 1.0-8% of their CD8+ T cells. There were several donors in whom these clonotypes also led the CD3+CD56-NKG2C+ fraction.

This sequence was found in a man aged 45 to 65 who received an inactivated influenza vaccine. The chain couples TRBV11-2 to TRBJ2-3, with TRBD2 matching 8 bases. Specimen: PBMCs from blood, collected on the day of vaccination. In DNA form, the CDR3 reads TGTGCCAGCAGCTTAGAGAGCGGGAGCGGGCAGTATTTT. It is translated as CASSLESGSGQYF.